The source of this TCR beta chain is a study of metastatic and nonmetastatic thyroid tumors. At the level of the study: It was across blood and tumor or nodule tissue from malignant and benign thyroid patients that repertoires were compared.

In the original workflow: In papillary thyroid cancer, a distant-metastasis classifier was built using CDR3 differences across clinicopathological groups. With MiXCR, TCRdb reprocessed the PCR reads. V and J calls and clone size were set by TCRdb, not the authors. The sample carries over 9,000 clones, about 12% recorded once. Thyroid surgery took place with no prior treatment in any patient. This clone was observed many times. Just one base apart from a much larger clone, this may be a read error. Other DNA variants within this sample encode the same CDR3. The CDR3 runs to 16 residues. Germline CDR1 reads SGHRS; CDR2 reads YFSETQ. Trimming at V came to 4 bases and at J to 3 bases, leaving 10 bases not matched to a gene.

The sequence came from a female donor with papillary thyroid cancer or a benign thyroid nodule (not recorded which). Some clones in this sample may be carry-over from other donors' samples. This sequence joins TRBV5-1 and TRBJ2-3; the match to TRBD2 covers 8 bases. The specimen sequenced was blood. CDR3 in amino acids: CASSPGTSGRTDTQYF. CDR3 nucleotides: TGCGCCAGCAGCCCCGGGACGAGCGGGAGAACAGATACGCAGTATTTT.